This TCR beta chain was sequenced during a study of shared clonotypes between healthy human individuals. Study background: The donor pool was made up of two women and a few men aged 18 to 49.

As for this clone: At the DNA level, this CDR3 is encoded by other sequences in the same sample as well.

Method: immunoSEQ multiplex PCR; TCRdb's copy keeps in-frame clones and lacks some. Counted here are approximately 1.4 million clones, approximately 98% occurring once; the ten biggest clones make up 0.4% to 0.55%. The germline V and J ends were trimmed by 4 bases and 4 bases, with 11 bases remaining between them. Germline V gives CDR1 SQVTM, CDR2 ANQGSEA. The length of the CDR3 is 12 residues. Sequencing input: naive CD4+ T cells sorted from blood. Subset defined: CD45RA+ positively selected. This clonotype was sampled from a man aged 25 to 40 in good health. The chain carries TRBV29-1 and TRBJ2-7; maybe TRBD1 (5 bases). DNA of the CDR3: TGCAGCGTTGGTCAGGGATCGTACGAGCAGTACTTC. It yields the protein CSVGQGSYEQYF.